This note documents a single T cell receptor beta chain sequence. No antigen is known for it. No base qualities exist here, and no much larger clone lies one base off it. CDR1 and CDR2, per the germline V gene, are SNHLY and FYNNEI. Inclusive of the bounding cysteine and phenylalanine, the CDR3 is 14 residues long. Only the CDR3 DNA stays, 42 bases, in frame from base 1. The V end gives up 11 bases and the J end 2 bases, leaving 9 bases in the junction not matched to a gene. This record belongs to a study of blood T cell repertoires in COVID-19 (dated by TCRdb to 2020 to 2021). At the level of the whole study: Samples from collaborators originated in the United States, Italy and Spain and spanned both the acute and convalescent phases of COVID-19. The material from the prospective study consisted of cDNA or gDNA derived from T cells, B-cell-depleted T cells, or PBMCs. Subjects who had been exposed to COVID-19, were actively infected with it, or had recovered from it provided the deeply sampled blood TCRbeta repertoires that made up the dataset. The repertoires were released in a freely available public database intended as a resource for research on the immune response to SARS-CoV-2. Samples were obtained from the ongoing ImmuneRACE study (first 160 participants) and from 950 to 1,500 subjects provided by 6 global collaborators. Sample metadata almost always included a de-identified subject ID, COVID-19 status, age in years and sex. Where available, HLA class I and class II types were taken from metadata supplied by the sample provider and were not determined by assay-based typing. Here is what the overall study found, with its caveats: The amount of clinical and demographic metadata varied by source and participant and was provided uncurated.

TCRbeta CDR3 regions were amplified from genomic DNA by means of the immunoSEQ Assay, a bias-controlled multiplex PCR. Per the source publication's procedure: The number of nucleated cells in each sample was estimated from the amplification of reference gene primers within the assay. To quantify the absolute abundance of each unique TCRbeta CDR3 rearrangement, sequence reads were collapsed and filtered. Productive Simpson clonality was computed per sample as the square root of Simpson's diversity index over productive rearrangements. This is the immuneACCESS table as TCRdb keeps it, with only in-frame sequences that have V and J called. A part of the clones is gone; compared with another copy, unresolved V genes explain less than half, and the rest is unexplained. The V and J calls and clone size are taken from that table; D and trimming were inferred from the DNA. This sample gives more than 300,000 clones in total; 86% of them show up just once. The ten largest account for about 1.7% of the sample.

Whole blood was collected in K2EDTA tubes by collaborating institutions according to the institutions' own protocols. For TCRbeta analysis, collaborator samples were shipped as frozen whole blood, as isolated PBMCs, or as DNA extracted from either sample type. The chain links TRBV2 with TRBJ2-3; a stretch of 8 junction bases matches TRBD2. Sequences were obtained from peripheral blood. This sequence originates from a woman in her forties or fifties with acute or convalescent COVID-19. The CDR3 corresponds to CACGRAGATDTQYF. The sequence in DNA is TGTGCCTGCGGGCGAGCGGGAGCCACAGATACGCAGTATTTT.